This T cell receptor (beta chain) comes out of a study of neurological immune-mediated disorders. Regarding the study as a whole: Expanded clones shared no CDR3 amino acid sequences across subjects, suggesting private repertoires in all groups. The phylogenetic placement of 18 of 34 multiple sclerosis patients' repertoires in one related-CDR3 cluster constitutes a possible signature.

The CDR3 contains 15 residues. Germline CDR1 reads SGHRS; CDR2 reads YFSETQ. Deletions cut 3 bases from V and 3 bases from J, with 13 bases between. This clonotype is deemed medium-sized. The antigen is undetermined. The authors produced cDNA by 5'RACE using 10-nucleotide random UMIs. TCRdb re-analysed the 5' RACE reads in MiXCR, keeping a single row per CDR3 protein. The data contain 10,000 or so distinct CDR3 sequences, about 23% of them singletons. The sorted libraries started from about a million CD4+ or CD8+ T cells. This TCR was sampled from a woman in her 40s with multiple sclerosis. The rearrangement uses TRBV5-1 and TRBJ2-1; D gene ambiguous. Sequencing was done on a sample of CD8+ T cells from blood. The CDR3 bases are TGCGCCAGCAGCTCTCGTCGGGCTTTCTACAATGAGCAGTTCTTC. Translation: CASSSRRAFYNEQFF.